This TCR beta chain was obtained from a study of blood T cell repertoires in COVID-19. Across the whole study: The study drew acute and convalescent COVID-19 samples from the United States, Italy and Spain. The cDNA or gDNA used as material had been derived from T cells, B-cell-depleted T cells, or PBMCs.

Per the original methods: Amplification of reference gene primers provided the estimated nucleated cell counts. Generated by immunoSEQ multiplex PCR, the TCRdb table keeps only in-frame clones and is missing some. The DNA was the basis for D and trimming; V, J and clone size are from that table. The sample has under 95,000 clones; around 88% are singletons. V lost 3 bases, J lost 0 bases, and 9 bases lay in between. CDR1 and CDR2 from the germline V gene are SGHVS and FQNEAQ. CDR3 size: 14 residues. Sequences were obtained from peripheral blood. The sequence derives from a man aged 55-75 years with acute or convalescent COVID-19. The chain is built from TRBV7-8 and TRBJ2-7; the D gene is possibly TRBD2 (6 bases). CDR3 nucleotides: TGTGCCAGCAGCTTGGCGGGGAGCTCCTACGAGCAGTACTTC. This sequence encodes CASSLAGSSYEQYF.